The next 11 T cell receptor beta chains were all read from a single sample in a study of post-analysis software for immune sequencing data. General study points: A handful of TRBV segments were significantly more frequent in patients than in controls. TRBV5-6, TRBV5-1 and TRBV20-1 were among these segments.

Antigens for these TCRs are unknown. Unique molecular identifiers were present in the TCR beta cDNA libraries. TCRdb analysed the PCR reads with MiXCR anew, one entry per CDR3 protein. The data show 350,000 to 500,000 distinct CDR3 sequences, roughly 40% seen once. Source material: blood. The receptors derive from a girl aged 2-10 years with multiple sclerosis.

For this clonotype: One junction end does not reproduce the germline sequence, and a read error may be involved. The V gene is TRBV7-9, the J gene TRBJ2-5, with TRBD1 matching 10 bases. The CDR3 spans 16 residues. Germline V lookup: CDR1 SEHNR, CDR2 FQNEAQ (reference sequence). The CDR3 is CASSSTRDRGRETQYF. The CDR3 DNA reads as TGCGCCAGCAGCTCAACCCGGGACAGGGGTCGAGAGACCCAGTACTTC.

The chain couples TRBV25-1 to TRBJ2-1, with TRBD2 as a possible D gene (6 bases). The CDR3 loop spans 14 amino acids. Germline V gene sequence: CDR1 MGHDK, CDR2 SYGVNS. V was trimmed by 4 bases and J by 4 bases, leaving 11 bases between them. DNA for the CDR3: TGTGCCAGCAGTGGGCGGGGCTCTTACAATGAGCAGTTCTTC. Translation gives CASSGRGSYNEQFF. The whole variable domain, remainder taken from reference TRBV25-1 and TRBJ2-1, is EADIYQTPRYLVIGTGKKITLECSQTMGHDKMYWYQQDPGMELHLIHYSYGVNSTEKGDLSSESTVSRIRTEHFPLTLESARPSHTSQYLCASSGRGSYNEQFFGPGTRLTVL.

The J gene is TRBJ2-1, the V gene TRBV10-3, with D perhaps assigned TRBD1 or TRBD2 (5 bases each). From germline, CDR1 is ENHRY and CDR2 SYGVKD. The CDR3 runs 14 residues. V lost 4 bases to trimming and J lost 4 bases, with 11 bases between them. The CDR3 DNA follows: TGTGCCATCAGTGCCTCTTGGGGGTACAATGAGCAGTTCTTC. Translation: CAISASWGYNEQFF.

In this sample, this clonotype turned up a few times. The rearrangement joins TRBV5-1 to TRBJ2-6; D is uncertain. From germline, CDR1 is SGHRS and CDR2 YFSETQ. V was trimmed by 1 base and J by 0 bases, leaving 14 bases between them. This CDR3 contains 18 residues. DNA for the CDR3: TGCGCCAGCAGCTTGAGCCCAGCGAGGAGCTCTGGGGCCAACGTCCTGACTTTC. As protein: CASSLSPARSSGANVLTF.

The chain recombines TRBV7-2 with TRBJ1-6, with TRBD1 identical over 7 bases. The CDR3 spans 15 residues. Germline-derived CDR1 and CDR2 are SGHTA and FQGNSA. After removal of 5 bases from V and 3 bases from J, the junction contained 4 bases not matched to a gene. In nucleotides, the CDR3 is TGTGCCAGCAGCGGACGGGACAGCTATAATTCACCCCTCCACTTT. As protein: CASSGRDSYNSPLHF.

The J gene is TRBJ2-7, the V gene TRBV7-3; 7 nucleotides match TRBD2. V was pared by 2 bases and J by 2 bases, with 6 bases of the junction left unmatched. This CDR3 spans 15 amino acids. The germline CDR1 and CDR2 sequences are SGHTA and FQGTGA. The CDR3 spells CASSLQGGGAYEQYF. DNA for the CDR3: TGTGCCAGCAGCTTACAGGGTGGGGGGGCCTACGAGCAGTACTTC.

This clonotype appeared a few times. V and J are TRBV29-1 and TRBJ2-4; D possibly corresponds to TRBD1 (6 bases). Germline V gives CDR1 SQVTM, CDR2 ANQGSEA. The CDR3 has 14 amino acids. V was clipped by 7 bases and J by 0 bases, with 13 bases between them. CDR3 sequence reads: CSARDTQAKNIQYF. CDR3 DNA: TGCAGCGCTCGGGACACGCAAGCCAAAAACATTCAGTACTTC.

The chain carries TRBV20-1 and TRBJ2-7; 8 nucleotides line up with TRBD2. The V gene's germline CDR1 is DFQATT and CDR2 SNEGSKA (reference sequence). The CDR3 is made up of 14 amino acids. V gave up 0 bases and J gave up 7 bases; unmatched junction bases: 8. CDR3: CSARDDGRVSEQYF. CDR3 in DNA: TGCAGTGCTAGAGATGACGGGAGGGTTTCTGAGCAGTACTTC.

V usage is TRBV28 and J usage is TRBJ1-5; no clear D gene. This CDR3 has 16 amino acids. V lost 5 bases, J lost 0 bases, and 14 bases lay in between. CDR1 MDHEN and CDR2 SYDVKM come from the germline V gene. CDR3: CASSTRRPYSNQPQHF. CDR3 bases: TGTGCCAGCAGTACCCGACGGCCTTATAGCAATCAGCCCCAGCATTTT.

The sample holds a few counts of this clonotype. The rearrangement joins TRBV11-2 to TRBJ2-1, with a weak D call TRBD1 (5 bases). The CDR3 length is 15 residues. V lost 0 bases and J 7 bases, leaving 13 bases between the germline ends. Germline CDR1 reads SGHAT; CDR2 reads FQNNGV. The chain's CDR3 is CASSLDNYRYNEQFF. In DNA form, the CDR3 reads TGTGCCAGCAGCTTAGACAACTACAGGTATAATGAGCAGTTCTTC. Looking up the rest from reference TRBV11-2 and TRBJ2-1 gives the full variable domain: EAGVAQSPRYKIIEKRQSVAFWCNPISGHATLYWYQQILGQGPKLLIQFQNNGVVDDSQLPKDRFSAERLKGVDSTLKIQPAKLEDSAVYLCASSLDNYRYNEQFFGPGTRLTVL.

The chain combines TRBV5-5 with TRBJ2-3; 8 positions agree with TRBD1. The CDR3 consists of 14 residues. CDR1 is SGHKS, CDR2 YYEKEE, per germline (reference sequence). With 5 bases clipped from V and 5 bases from J, the junction kept 7 bases outside the gene matches. Here the CDR3 DNA reads TGTGCCAGCAGGCCAGGGGGCCGTGAAGATACGCAGTATTTT. Encoded protein: CASRPGGREDTQYF. The variable domain in full, with the rest retrieved from reference TRBV5-5 and TRBJ2-3, is DAGVTQSPTHLIKTRGQQVTLRCSPISGHKSVSWYQQVLGQGPQFIFQYYEKEERGRGNFPDRFSARQFPNYSSELNVNALLLGDSALYLCASRPGGREDTQYFGPGTRLTVL.